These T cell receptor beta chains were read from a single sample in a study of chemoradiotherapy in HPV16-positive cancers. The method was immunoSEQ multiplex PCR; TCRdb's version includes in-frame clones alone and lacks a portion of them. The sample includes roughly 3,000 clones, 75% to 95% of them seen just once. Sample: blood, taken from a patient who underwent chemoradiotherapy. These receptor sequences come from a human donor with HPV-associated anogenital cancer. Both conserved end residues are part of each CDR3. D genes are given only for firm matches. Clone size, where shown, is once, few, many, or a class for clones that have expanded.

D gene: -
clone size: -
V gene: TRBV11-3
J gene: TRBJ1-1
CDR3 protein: CASSLVSVSGGTEAFF
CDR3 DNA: TGTGCCAGCAGCTTAGTATCGGTCTCGGGGGGAACTGAAGCTTTCTTT

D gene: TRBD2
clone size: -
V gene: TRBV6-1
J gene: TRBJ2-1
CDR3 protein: CASSTGTSGSEVKFF
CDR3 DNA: TGTGCCAGCAGTACCGGGACTAGCGGGAGTGAGGTTAAGTTCTTC

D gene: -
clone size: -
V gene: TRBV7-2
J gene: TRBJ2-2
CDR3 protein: CASSTSDTTGELFF
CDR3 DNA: TGTGCCAGCAGTACAAGTGACACCACCGGGGAGCTGTTTTTT

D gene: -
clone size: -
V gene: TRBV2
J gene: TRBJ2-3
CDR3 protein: CASSSNPGLSTDTQYF
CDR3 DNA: TGTGCCAGCAGCTCCAATCCGGGCCTAAGCACAGATACGCAGTATTTT

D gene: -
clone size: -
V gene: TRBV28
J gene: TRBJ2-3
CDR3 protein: CASSLGSGHNTDTQYF
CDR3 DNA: TGTGCCAGCAGCCTCGGGTCGGGACACAACACAGATACGCAGTATTTT

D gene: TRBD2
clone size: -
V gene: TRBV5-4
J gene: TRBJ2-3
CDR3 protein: CASSLASGSMDTQYF
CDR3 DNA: TGTGCCAGCAGCTTGGCTAGCGGGAGTATGGATACGCAGTATTTT

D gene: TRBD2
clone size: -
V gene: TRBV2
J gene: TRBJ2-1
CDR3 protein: CASAGTSSLNEQFF
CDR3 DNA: TGTGCCAGCGCGGGGACTAGCAGCCTCAATGAGCAGTTCTTC

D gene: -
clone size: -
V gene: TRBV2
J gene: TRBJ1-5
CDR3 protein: CASSTGLSNQPQHF
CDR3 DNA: TGTGCCAGCAGTACAGGGTTAAGCAATCAGCCCCAGCATTTT

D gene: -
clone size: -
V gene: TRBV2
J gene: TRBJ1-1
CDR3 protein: CASKKGGLGGGTEAFF
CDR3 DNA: TGTGCCAGCAAAAAGGGGGGCCTGGGCGGGGGCACTGAAGCTTTCTTT

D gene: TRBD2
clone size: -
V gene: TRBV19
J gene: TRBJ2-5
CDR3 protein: CASSKATSEVGTQYF
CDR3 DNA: TGTGCCAGTAGTAAGGCGACTAGCGAGGTTGGGACCCAGTACTTC

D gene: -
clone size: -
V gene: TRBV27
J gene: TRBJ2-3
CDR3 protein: CASSFPAAPVYF
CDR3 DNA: TGTGCCAGCAGTTTCCCAGCAGCCCCGGTGTATTTT

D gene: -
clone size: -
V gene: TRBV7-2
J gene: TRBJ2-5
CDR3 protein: CASSLAARGETQYF
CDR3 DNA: TGTGCCAGCAGCTTAGCCGCACGGGGGGAGACCCAGTACTTC

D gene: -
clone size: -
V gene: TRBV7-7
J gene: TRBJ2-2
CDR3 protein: CASSLRGELFF
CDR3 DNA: TGTGCCAGCAGCTTAAGAGGGGAGCTGTTTTTT

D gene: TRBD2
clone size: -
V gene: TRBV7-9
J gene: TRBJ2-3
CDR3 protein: CASSLGSGRASTDTQYF
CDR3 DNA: TGTGCCAGCAGCTTAGGTAGCGGGAGGGCCAGCACAGATACGCAGTATTTT

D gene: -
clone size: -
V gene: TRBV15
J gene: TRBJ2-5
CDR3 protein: CATSRAGDLTVGTQYF
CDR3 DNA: TGTGCCACCAGCAGAGCCGGGGACCTTACCGTGGGGACCCAGTACTTC

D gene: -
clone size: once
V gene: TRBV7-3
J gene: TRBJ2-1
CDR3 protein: CASSHTNQRGDEQFF
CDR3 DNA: TGTGCCAGCAGCCATACGAACCAAAGGGGCGATGAGCAGTTCTTC

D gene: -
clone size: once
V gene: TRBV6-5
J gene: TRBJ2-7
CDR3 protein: CASSYGTGISYEQYF
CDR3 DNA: TGTGCCAGCAGTTACGGTACGGGGATCTCCTACGAGCAGTACTTC

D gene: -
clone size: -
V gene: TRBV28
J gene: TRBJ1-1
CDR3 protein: CASSLGETEAFF
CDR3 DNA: TGTGCCAGCAGTTTAGGGGAGACTGAAGCTTTCTTT

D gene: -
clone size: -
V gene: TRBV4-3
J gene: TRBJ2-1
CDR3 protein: CASSQDPGYEQFF
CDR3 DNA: TGCGCCAGCAGCCAAGACCCCGGGTATGAGCAGTTCTTC

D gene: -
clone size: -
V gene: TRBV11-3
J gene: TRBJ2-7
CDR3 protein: CASSLYPGTHSSYEQYF
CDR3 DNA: TGTGCCAGCAGCTTATATCCCGGGACACATTCCTCCTACGAGCAGTACTTC

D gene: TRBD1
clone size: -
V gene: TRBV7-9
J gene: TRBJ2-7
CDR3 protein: CASSTYSGQRYEQYF
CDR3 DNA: TGTGCCAGCAGCACATATTCGGGACAGAGGTACGAGCAGTACTTC

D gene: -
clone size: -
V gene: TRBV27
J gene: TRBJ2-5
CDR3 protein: CASSLKTSETQYF
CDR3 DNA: TGTGCCAGCAGTTTAAAGACGTCAGAGACCCAGTACTTC

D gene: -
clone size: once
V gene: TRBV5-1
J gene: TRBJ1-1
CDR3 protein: CASSLYAGRGTEAFF
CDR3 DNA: TGCGCCAGCAGCTTGTACGCTGGGAGGGGCACTGAAGCTTTCTTT

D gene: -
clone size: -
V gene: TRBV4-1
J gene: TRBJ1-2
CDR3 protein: CASSQGPFGQNYGYTF
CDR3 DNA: TGCGCCAGCAGCCAAGGGCCTTTCGGCCAAAACTATGGCTACACCTTC

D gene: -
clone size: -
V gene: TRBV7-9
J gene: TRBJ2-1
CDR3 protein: CASSKRGYRDVEQFF
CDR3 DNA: TGTGCCAGCAGCAAAAGGGGCTACAGGGACGTTGAGCAGTTCTTC

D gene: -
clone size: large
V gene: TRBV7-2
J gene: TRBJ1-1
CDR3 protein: CASSLVQGSGVEAFF
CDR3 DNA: TGTGCCAGCAGCTTAGTCCAGGGATCAGGTGTTGAAGCTTTCTTT

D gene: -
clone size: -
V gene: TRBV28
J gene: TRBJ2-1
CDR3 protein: CASSLRLFGGNEQFF
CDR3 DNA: TGTGCCAGCAGTTTACGGCTCTTCGGGGGCAATGAGCAGTTCTTC

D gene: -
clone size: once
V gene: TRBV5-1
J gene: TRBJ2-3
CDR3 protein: CASSLQGPDTQYF
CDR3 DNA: TGCGCCAGCAGCCTGCAGGGCCCAGATACGCAGTATTTT

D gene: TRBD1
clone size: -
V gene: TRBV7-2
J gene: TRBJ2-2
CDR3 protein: CASSLTGFTGELFF
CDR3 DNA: TGTGCCAGCAGCTTGACAGGGTTCACCGGGGAGCTGTTTTTT

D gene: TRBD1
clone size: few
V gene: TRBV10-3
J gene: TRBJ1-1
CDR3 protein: CAISPGTETEAFF
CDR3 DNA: TGTGCCATCAGCCCCGGGACAGAGACTGAAGCTTTCTTT

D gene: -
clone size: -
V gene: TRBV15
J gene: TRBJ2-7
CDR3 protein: CATSRDGGPYEQYF
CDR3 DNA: TGTGCCACCAGCAGAGATGGGGGACCCTACGAGCAGTACTTC

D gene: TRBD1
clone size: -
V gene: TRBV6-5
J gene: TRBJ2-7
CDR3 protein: CASSYTRDRAAEQYF
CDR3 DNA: TGTGCCAGCAGTTACACCCGGGACAGGGCTGCCGAGCAGTACTTC

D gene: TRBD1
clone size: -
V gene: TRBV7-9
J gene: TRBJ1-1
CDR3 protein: CAGRPGTVNTEAFF
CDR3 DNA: TGTGCCGGGAGGCCGGGGACAGTGAACACTGAAGCTTTCTTT

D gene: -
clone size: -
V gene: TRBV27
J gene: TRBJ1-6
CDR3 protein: CASSSPESPLHF
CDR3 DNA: TGTGCCAGCAGTTCCCCGGAATCACCCCTCCACTTT

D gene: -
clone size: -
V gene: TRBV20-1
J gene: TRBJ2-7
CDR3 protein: CSVRFTYEQYF
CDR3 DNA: TGCAGTGTTAGATTTACCTACGAGCAGTACTTC

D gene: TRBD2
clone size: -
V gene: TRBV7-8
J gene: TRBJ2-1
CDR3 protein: CASSGPGLAGVNEQFF
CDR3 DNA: TGTGCCAGCAGCGGCCCGGGACTAGCGGGAGTGAATGAGCAGTTCTTC

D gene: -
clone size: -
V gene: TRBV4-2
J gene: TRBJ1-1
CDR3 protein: CASSQDTNTEAFF
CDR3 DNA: TGTGCCAGCAGCCAAGATACTAACACTGAAGCTTTCTTT

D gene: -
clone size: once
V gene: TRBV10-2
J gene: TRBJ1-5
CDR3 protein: CASSETSHQPQHF
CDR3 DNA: TGCGCCAGCAGTGAGACCAGTCATCAGCCCCAGCATTTT

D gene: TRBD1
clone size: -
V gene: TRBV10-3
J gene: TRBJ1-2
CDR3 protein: CAISARDREVSGYTF
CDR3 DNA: TGTGCCATCAGTGCTCGGGACAGGGAAGTCTCTGGCTACACCTTC

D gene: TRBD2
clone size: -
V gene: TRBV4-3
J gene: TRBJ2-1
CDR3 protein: CASSPNPSGGDTYNEQFF
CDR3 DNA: TGCGCCAGCAGCCCGAACCCTAGCGGGGGGGACACCTACAATGAGCAGTTCTTC

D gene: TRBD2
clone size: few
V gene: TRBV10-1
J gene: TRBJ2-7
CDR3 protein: CASSPGTSGPREQYF
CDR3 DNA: TGCGCCAGCAGTCCCGGGACTAGCGGGCCCCGCGAGCAGTACTTC

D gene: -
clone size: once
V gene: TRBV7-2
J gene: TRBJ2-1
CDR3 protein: CASSPDSYNEQFF
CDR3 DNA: TGTGCCAGCAGCCCCGACTCTTACAATGAGCAGTTCTTC

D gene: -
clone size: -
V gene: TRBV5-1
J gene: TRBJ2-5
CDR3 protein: CASSFGGPQETQYF
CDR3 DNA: TGCGCCAGCAGCTTTGGGGGACCACAAGAGACCCAGTACTTC

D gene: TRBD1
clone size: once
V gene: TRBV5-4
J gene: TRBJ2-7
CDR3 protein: CASSLGQGAFDEQYF
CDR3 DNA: TGTGCCAGCAGCTTGGGACAGGGGGCATTCGACGAGCAGTACTTC

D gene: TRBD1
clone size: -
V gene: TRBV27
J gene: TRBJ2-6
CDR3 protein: CASSDRAGANVLTF
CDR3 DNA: TGTGCCAGCAGCGACAGGGCTGGGGCCAACGTCCTGACTTTC

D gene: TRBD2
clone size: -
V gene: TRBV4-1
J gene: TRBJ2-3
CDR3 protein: CASSRLTNSGTSGRGRDTQYF
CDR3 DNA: TGCGCCAGCAGCCGCCTAACGAATTCCGGGACTAGCGGGAGGGGGAGGGATACGCAGTATTTT

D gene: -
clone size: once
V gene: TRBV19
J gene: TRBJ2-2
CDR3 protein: CASSMARVWTGELFF
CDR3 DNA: TGTGCCAGTAGTATGGCCCGGGTTTGGACCGGGGAGCTGTTTTTT

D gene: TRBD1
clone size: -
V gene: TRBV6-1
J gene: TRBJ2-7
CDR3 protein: CASSSQTGGWDEQYF
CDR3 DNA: TGTGCCAGCAGTTCCCAGACAGGGGGGTGGGACGAGCAGTACTTC

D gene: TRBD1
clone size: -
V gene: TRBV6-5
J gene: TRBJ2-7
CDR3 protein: CASSYSRQGAVYEQYF
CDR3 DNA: TGTGCCAGCAGTTACTCACGGCAGGGGGCCGTATACGAGCAGTACTTC

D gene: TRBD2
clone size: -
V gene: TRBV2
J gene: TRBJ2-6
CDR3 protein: CASRGGAGANVLTF
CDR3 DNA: TGTGCCAGCCGGGGGGGTGCTGGGGCCAACGTCCTGACTTTC

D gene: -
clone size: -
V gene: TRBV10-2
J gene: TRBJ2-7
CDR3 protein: CASSELNYEQYF
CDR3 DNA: TGCGCCAGCAGTGAGTTGAACTACGAGCAGTACTTC

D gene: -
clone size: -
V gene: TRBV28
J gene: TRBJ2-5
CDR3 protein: CASSLFSGLQETQYF
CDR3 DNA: TGTGCCAGCAGTTTATTCAGCGGGCTCCAAGAGACCCAGTACTTC